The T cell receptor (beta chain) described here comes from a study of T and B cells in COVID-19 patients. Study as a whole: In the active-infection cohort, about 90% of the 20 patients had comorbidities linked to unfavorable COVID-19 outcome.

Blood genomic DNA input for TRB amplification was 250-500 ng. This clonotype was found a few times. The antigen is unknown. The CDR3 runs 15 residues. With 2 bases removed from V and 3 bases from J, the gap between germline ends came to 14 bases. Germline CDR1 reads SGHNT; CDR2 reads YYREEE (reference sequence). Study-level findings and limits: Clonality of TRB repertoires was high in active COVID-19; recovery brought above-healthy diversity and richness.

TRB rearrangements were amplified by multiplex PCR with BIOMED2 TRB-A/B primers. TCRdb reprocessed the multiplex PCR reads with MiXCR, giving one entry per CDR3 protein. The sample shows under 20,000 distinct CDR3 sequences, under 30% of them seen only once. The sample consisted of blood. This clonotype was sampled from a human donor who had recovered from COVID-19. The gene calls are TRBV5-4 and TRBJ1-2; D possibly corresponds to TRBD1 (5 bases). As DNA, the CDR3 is TGTGCCAGCAGCTTAGTGGGGAGGGGTGACTATGGCTACACCTTC. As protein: CASSLVGRGDYGYTF.